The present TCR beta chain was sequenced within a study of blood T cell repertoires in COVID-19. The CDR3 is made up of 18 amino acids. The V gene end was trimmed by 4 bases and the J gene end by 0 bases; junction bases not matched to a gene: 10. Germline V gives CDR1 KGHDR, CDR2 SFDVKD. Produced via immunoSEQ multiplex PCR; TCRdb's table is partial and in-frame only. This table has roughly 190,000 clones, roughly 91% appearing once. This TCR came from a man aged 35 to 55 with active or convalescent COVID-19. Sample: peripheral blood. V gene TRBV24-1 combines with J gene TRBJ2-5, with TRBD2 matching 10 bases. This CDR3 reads CATSDPGASGGYQETQYF. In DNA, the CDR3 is TGTGCCACCAGTGACCCAGGGGCTAGCGGGGGTTACCAAGAGACCCAGTACTTC.